Listed below are T cell receptor beta chains from one sample, sequenced in a study of T-cell reconstitution after alpha-beta-depleted transplantation in children. TCRdb processed the PCR reads anew with MiXCR; each CDR3 protein has one entry. The table lists about 460,000 distinct CDR3 sequences, approximately 10% of them singletons. Material: PBMCs, obtained before TCRalphabeta/CD19-depleted stem cell transplant. The source of these receptors is a child under 10 years old with inherited bone marrow failure, due to receive a stem cell transplant. Each CDR3 is given with its conserved first and last residue. D genes are given only for firm matches. For some rows the clone size is stated as once, few or many, or as a class when expanded; others skip it.

>TRBV7-8|-|-|15|TRBJ2-7
CASSLVEGSGYEQYF
TGTGCCAGCAGCTTAGTGGAAGGGTCTGGCTACGAGCAGTACTTC
>TRBV11-2|many|-|14|TRBJ2-2
CASSLTQAPGELFF
TGTGCCAGCAGCTTAACGCAGGCTCCCGGGGAGCTGTTTTTT
>TRBV4-2|many|-|15|TRBJ2-7
CASSQDPGPLYEQYF
TGTGCCAGCAGCCAAGATCCAGGGCCCCTCTACGAGCAGTACTTC
>TRBV15|-|-|14|TRBJ2-1
CATSRVTRPDEQFF
TGTGCCACCAGCAGAGTAACTAGGCCCGATGAGCAGTTCTTC
>TRBV7-6|many|-|13|TRBJ1-4
CASPGATNEKLFF
TGTGCCAGCCCAGGTGCAACTAATGAAAAACTGTTTTTT
>TRBV4-3|many|TRBD1|16|TRBJ1-1
CASSPASQGANTEAFF
TGCGCCAGCAGCCCGGCCTCGCAGGGGGCGAACACTGAAGCTTTCTTT
>TRBV7-9|many|TRBD1|14|TRBJ2-7
CASSKGQGIHEQYF
TGTGCCAGCAGCAAGGGACAGGGGATCCACGAGCAGTACTTC
>TRBV28|many|-|14|TRBJ1-5
CASSLETDNQPQHF
TGTGCCAGCAGTCTTGAGACAGACAATCAGCCCCAGCATTTT
>TRBV30|many|-|13|TRBJ2-7
CAWSLAISYEQYF
TGTGCCTGGAGTTTAGCCATCTCCTACGAGCAGTACTTC
>TRBV4-1|many|TRBD2|16|TRBJ2-1
CASSQILAGGENEQFF
TGCGCCAGCAGCCAAATTCTAGCGGGAGGGGAAAATGAGCAGTTCTTC
>TRBV4-3|-|-|15|TRBJ1-1
CASSQVQGGNTEAFF
TGCGCCAGCAGCCAAGTCCAGGGAGGGAACACTGAAGCTTTCTTT
>TRBV29-1|many|-|14|TRBJ2-3
CSAGGLSSRHTQYF
TGCAGCGCCGGCGGGCTTTCCTCGAGGCATACGCAGTATTTT
>TRBV7-9|many|TRBD1|16|TRBJ2-7
CASSLVGDRDPYEQYF
TGTGCCAGCAGCTTAGTAGGCGACAGGGATCCCTACGAGCAGTACTTC
>TRBV7-2|few|TRBD2|15|TRBJ2-7
CASSITSDSSYEQYF
TGTGCCAGCAGCATAACTAGCGACAGCTCCTACGAGCAGTACTTC
>TRBV7-2|many|TRBD1|14|TRBJ2-1
CASGERDRYNEQFF
TGTGCCAGCGGGGAAAGGGACAGATACAATGAGCAGTTCTTC
>TRBV29-1|many|-|14|TRBJ2-1
CSGGAGTGNNEQFF
TGCAGCGGGGGCGCCGGGACGGGGAACAATGAGCAGTTCTTC
>TRBV27|many|TRBD2|15|TRBJ2-1
CASSPGLDHYNEQFF
TGTGCCAGCAGTCCAGGACTAGACCACTACAATGAGCAGTTCTTC
>TRBV5-3|-|TRBD1|20|TRBJ2-3
CARSLEGDRGTGVGTDTQYF
TGTGCCAGAAGCTTGGAAGGGGACAGGGGGACGGGAGTGGGCACAGATACGCAGTATTTT
>TRBV18|-|TRBD2|15|TRBJ2-3
CASSPQREKTDTQYF
TGTGCCAGCTCACCTCAGCGGGAGAAAACAGATACGCAGTATTTT
>TRBV20-1|many|-|9|TRBJ2-1
CSASSEQFF
TGCAGTGCTAGTTCTGAGCAGTTCTTC
>TRBV4-1|many|-|11|TRBJ2-1
CASSWYNEQFF
TGCGCCAGCAGCTGGTACAATGAGCAGTTCTTC
>TRBV15|-|TRBD1|14|TRBJ1-2
CATSRFGTGGGYTF
TGTGCCACCAGCAGATTTGGGACAGGGGGGGGCTACACCTTC
>TRBV19|many|-|13|TRBJ2-3
CASSIWGVDTQYF
TGTGCCAGTAGTATCTGGGGGGTAGATACGCAGTATTTT
>TRBV11-2|-|TRBD2|15|TRBJ2-1
CASSLAAGGDNEQFF
TGTGCCAGCAGCTTAGCGGCGGGGGGGGACAATGAGCAGTTCTTC
>TRBV12-3/TRBV12-4|-|-|17|TRBJ1-6
CASSPQRMTGLNSPLHF
TGTGCCAGCAGTCCCCAGCGGATGACAGGACTTAACTCACCCCTCCACTTT
>TRBV11-2|many|TRBD1|18|TRBJ1-4
CASSVKTGGPATNEKLFF
TGTGCCAGCAGCGTAAAGACAGGGGGCCCCGCAACTAATGAAAAACTGTTTTTT
>TRBV6-5|many|-|16|TRBJ1-4
CASSYSGAATNEKLFF
TGTGCCAGCAGTTACTCGGGAGCTGCAACTAATGAAAAACTGTTTTTT
>TRBV4-3|many|-|13|TRBJ1-2
CASSQDLLAGYTF
TGCGCCAGCAGCCAAGATCTATTGGCCGGCTACACCTTC
>TRBV5-1|-|TRBD2|14|TRBJ2-1
CASSTRGRYNEQFF
TGCGCCAGCAGCACGCGCGGGAGGTACAATGAGCAGTTCTTC
>TRBV12-3/TRBV12-4|many|-|14|TRBJ2-2
CASSPTGFNGELFF
TGTGCCAGCAGCCCGACAGGCTTTAACGGGGAGCTGTTTTTT
>TRBV20-1|many|TRBD2|13|TRBJ2-7
CSAPPSGTYEQYF
TGCAGTGCCCCCCCTAGCGGTACCTACGAGCAGTACTTC
>TRBV1|few|-|14|TRBJ2-4
CTSSPLAGGYIQYF
TGCACCAGCAGCCCGTTAGCGGGAGGCTACATTCAGTACTTC
>TRBV12-3/TRBV12-4|many|TRBD1|17|TRBJ2-3
CASSPRTGTGYTDTQYF
TGTGCCAGCAGTCCCCGAACCGGGACAGGATACACAGATACGCAGTATTTT
>TRBV2|few|TRBD1|15|TRBJ1-1
CASSPYRGLTTEAFF
TGTGCCAGCAGTCCCTACAGGGGCTTAACGACTGAAGCTTTCTTT
>TRBV2|many|-|16|TRBJ2-1
CARGAGGPGSYNEQFF
TGTGCCAGAGGGGCCGGGGGGCCTGGCTCGTACAATGAGCAGTTCTTC
>TRBV7-9|few|-|13|TRBJ2-7
CASSQPGSYEQYF
TGTGCCAGCAGCCAACCCGGTTCCTACGAGCAGTACTTC
>TRBV20-1|-|-|11|TRBJ1-1
CSAPVGTEAFF
TGCAGTGCCCCCGTGGGGACTGAAGCTTTCTTT
>TRBV27|many|-|15|TRBJ1-4
CASSFSRRGFEKLFF
TGTGCCAGCAGTTTTTCGCGGAGAGGGTTTGAAAAACTGTTTTTT
>TRBV12-3/TRBV12-4|many|-|14|TRBJ1-4
CASSSQNQVISLFF
TGTGCCAGCAGCTCCCAAAACCAAGTAATCAGCCTTTTTTTT
>TRBV29-1|-|-|14|TRBJ1-3
CSVVQALSGNTIYF
TGCAGCGTTGTTCAGGCCCTCTCTGGAAACACCATATATTTT
>TRBV12-5|many|-|13|TRBJ2-5
CASGRTFGETQYF
TGTGCTAGTGGTCGAACGTTCGGGGAGACCCAGTACTTC
>TRBV20-1|many|TRBD2|15|TRBJ2-2
CSARTSGRDTGELFF
TGCAGTGCCAGGACTAGCGGGAGAGACACCGGGGAGCTGTTTTTT
>TRBV27|many|-|15|TRBJ2-7
CASSTWTGNPYEQYF
TGTGCCAGCAGTACCTGGACGGGAAATCCCTACGAGCAGTACTTC
>TRBV10-3|few|-|16|TRBJ1-6
CAISDPGTGDNSPLHF
TGTGCCATCAGTGACCCCGGGACGGGGGATAATTCACCCCTCCACTTT
>TRBV7-2|few|-|16|TRBJ1-5
CASSWAGVFGTQPQHF
TGTGCCAGCAGTTGGGCAGGAGTCTTTGGAACGCAGCCCCAGCATTTT
>TRBV20-1|few|-|15|TRBJ2-7
CSASGWSGNGYEQYF
TGCAGTGCTAGTGGATGGTCAGGGAATGGCTACGAGCAGTACTTC
>TRBV3-1|few|TRBD2|15|TRBJ2-1
CASSQTSGLINEQFF
TGTGCCAGCAGCCAAACTAGCGGGCTGATTAATGAGCAGTTCTTC
>TRBV20-1|many|TRBD2|14|TRBJ2-7
CSAKMAGGFYEQYF
TGCAGTGCTAAGATGGCGGGAGGGTTCTACGAGCAGTACTTC
>TRBV5-1|many|-|15|TRBJ2-1
CASSLGGTSNNEQFF
TGCGCCAGCAGCTTGGGAGGGACTTCTAACAATGAGCAGTTCTTC